This section outlines one TCR beta chain sequence together with its context. Study processing details: Estimated nucleated cell counts came from reference gene primer amplification. Only in-frame clones appear in the TCRdb table, and some are missing; sequencing was by immunoSEQ multiplex PCR. That table supplies the V and J calls and clone size; D and trimming were determined from the DNA. Here the sample spans about 160,000 clones, about nine tenths being singletons. The source of the sample is a study of blood T cell repertoires in COVID-19. Across the study: Acute and convalescent COVID-19 specimens originated in the United States, Italy and Spain. The analysed material was cDNA or gDNA that came from T cells, B-cell-depleted T cells, or PBMCs.

Per germline, CDR1 LNHDA and CDR2 SQIVND (reference sequence). The CDR3 totals 14 residues. With V trimmed by 7 bases and J by 3 bases, 7 bases remained unmatched. The chain is built from TRBV19 and TRBJ2-7; TRBD1 aligns across 9 bases. The material sequenced was peripheral blood. This receptor was obtained from a woman aged 60-75 years with active or convalescent COVID-19. CDR3 protein: CASTPGQGGYEQYF. As DNA, the CDR3 is TGTGCCAGTACTCCGGGACAGGGCGGCTACGAGCAGTACTTC.